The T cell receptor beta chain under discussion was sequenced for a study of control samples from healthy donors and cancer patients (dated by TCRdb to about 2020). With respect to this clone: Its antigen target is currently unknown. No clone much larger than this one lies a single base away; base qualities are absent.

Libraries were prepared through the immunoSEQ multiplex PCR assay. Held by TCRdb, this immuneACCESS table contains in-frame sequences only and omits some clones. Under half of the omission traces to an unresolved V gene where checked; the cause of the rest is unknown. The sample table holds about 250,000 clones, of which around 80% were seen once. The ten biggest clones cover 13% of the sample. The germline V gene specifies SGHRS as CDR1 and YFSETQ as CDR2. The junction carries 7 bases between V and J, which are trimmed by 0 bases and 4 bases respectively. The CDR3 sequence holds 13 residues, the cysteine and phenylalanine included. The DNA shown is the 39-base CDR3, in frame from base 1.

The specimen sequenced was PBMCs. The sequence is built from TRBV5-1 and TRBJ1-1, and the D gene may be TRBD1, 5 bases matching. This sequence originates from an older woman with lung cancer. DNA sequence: TGCGCCAGCAGCTTGGATGGGGGCACTGAAGCTTTCTTT. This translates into CASSLDGGTEAFF.